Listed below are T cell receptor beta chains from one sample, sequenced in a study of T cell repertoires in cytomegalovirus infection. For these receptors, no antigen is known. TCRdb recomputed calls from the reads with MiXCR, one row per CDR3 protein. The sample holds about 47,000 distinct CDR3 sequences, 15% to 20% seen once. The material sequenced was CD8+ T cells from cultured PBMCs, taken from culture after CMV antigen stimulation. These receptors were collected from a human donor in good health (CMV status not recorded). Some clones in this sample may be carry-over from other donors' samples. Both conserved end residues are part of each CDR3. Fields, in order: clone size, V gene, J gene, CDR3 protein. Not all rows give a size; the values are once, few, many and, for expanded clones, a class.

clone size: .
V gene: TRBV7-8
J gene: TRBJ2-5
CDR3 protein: CASSSKTQYF

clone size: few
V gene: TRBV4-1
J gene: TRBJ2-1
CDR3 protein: CASSQDQAGGPQINEQFF

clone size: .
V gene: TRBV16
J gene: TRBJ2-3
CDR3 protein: CASSQRHRGDTQYF

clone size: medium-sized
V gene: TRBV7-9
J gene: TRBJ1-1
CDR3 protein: CASSPRTENTEAFF

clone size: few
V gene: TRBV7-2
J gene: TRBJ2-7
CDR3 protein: CASSYTDSYEQYF

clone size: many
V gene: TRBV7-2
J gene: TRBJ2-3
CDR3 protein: CASSQRTQYF

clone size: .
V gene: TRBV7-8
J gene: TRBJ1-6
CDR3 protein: CASSFEVGGDRGSPLHF

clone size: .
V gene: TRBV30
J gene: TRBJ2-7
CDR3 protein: CAWSVGQGYEQYF

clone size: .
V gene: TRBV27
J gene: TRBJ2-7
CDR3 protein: CASSPSGGASYEQYF

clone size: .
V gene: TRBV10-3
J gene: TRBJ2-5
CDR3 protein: CAIRSGERGVQETQYF

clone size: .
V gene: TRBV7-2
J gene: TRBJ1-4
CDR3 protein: CASSLESLGVGEKLFF

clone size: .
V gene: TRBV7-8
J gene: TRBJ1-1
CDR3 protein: CASSFYVNTEAFF

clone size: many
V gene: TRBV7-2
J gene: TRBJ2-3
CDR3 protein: CASSSSAQKDTQYF

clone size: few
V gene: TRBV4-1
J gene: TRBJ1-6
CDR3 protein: CASSQGTGGGNSPLHF

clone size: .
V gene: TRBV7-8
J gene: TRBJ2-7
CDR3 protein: CASSLAGDSYEQYF

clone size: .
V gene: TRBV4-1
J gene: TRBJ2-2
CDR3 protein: CASSQESQGGTGELFF

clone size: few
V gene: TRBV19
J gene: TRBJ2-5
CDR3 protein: CASSITLVSGGTKETQYF

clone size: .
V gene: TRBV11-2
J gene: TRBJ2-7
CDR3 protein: CASSFRTGVSYEQYF

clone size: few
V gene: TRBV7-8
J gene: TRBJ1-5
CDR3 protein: CASSLRHINQPQHF

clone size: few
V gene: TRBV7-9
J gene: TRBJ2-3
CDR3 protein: CASSQAGVAGGRNTQYF